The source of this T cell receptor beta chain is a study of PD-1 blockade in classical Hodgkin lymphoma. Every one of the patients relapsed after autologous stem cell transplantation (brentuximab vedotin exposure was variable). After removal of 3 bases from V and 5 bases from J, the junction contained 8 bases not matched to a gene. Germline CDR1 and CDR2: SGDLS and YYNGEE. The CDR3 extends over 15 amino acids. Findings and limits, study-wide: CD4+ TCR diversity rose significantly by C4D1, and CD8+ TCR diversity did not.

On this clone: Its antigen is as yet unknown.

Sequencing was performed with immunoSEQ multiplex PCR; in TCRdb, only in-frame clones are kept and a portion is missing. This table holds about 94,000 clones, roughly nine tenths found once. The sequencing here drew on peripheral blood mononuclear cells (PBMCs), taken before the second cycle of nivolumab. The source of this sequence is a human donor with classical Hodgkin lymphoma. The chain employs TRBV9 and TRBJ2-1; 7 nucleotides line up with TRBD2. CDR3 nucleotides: TGTGCCAGCAGCGCCCCCGGGACTACCAACAATGAGCAGTTCTTC. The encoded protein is CASSAPGTTNNEQFF.